The subject of this entry is one T cell receptor beta chain. This specimen comes from a study of Ad26.COV2.S vaccination and SARS-CoV-2 variants. In the study overall: Into the muscle, Ad26.COV2.S was dosed once or twice, 56 days apart.

As to treatment: roughly 20 received Ad26.COV2.S at low or high dose, single or two shots; about 5 received placebo; per-sample allocation not given. The samples date from day 63 after the first vaccine or placebo injection. Whoever gave the sample was an adult aged 18-55 years in Boston. The CDR3 length is 16 residues. CDR1 and CDR2 from the germline V gene are SGHVS and FQNEAQ. With 2 bases removed from V and 2 bases from J, the gap between germline ends came to 16 bases. Some clones are missing from TCRdb's copy, which holds only in-frame ones; the method was immunoSEQ multiplex PCR. The sample includes around 340,000 clones, around 89% of them seen just once.

The chain couples TRBV7-8 to TRBJ2-7, with D possibly being TRBD1 or TRBD2 (7 bases each). The sequencing used peripheral blood, collected in a trial of Ad26.COV2.S vaccine versus placebo. The receptor comes from a person aged 18-65 years who received the Ad26.COV2.S COVID-19 vaccine or a placebo. CDR3 bases: TGTGCCAGCAGCTTATTCTCAGGGGGGGATCCCTACGAGCAGTACTTC. Amino acids: CASSLFSGGDPYEQYF. The full variable domain, in which reference TRBV7-8 and TRBJ2-7 provide the parts outside the CDR3, is GAGVSQSPRYKVAKRGQDVALRCDPISGHVSLFWYQQALGQGPEFLTYFQNEAQLDKSGLPSDRFFAERPEGSVSTLKIQRTQQEDSAVYLCASSLFSGGDPYEQYFGPGTRLTVT.